Presented here are 12 T cell receptor beta chains from one specimen sequenced in a study of blood T cell repertoires in COVID-19. TCRdb's table, derived via immunoSEQ multiplex PCR, lists solely in-frame clones and lacks some. The sample contains about 480,000 clones, around 87% of which appear only once. Material for sequencing was PBMCs or T cells enriched from blood (not recorded which). These receptors all come from a woman in her thirties or forties who had recovered from COVID-19.

This chain links TRBV6-2 or TRBV6-3 with TRBJ2-1; D not resolved. CDR1 and CDR2 (germline): MNHEY, SVGEGT. The ends were cut back, 2 bases at V and 8 bases at J, with 10 bases in the middle. This CDR3 region has 13 residues. CDR3 nucleotide sequence: TGTGCCAGCAGTTACGTCCGTGAGGATGAGCAGTTCTTC. Translating gives CASSYVREDEQFF.

The V and J genes are TRBV19 and TRBJ2-2; 12 bases match TRBD1. The CDR3 runs to 16 residues. After removal of 3 bases from V and 9 bases from J, the junction contained 8 bases not matched to a gene. From germline, CDR1 is LNHDA and CDR2 SQIVND (reference sequence). The CDR3 spells CASSITGTGGVRELFF. CDR3 nucleotide sequence: TGTGCCAGTAGTATCACTGGGACAGGGGGCGTCCGGGAGCTGTTTTTT.

The chain couples TRBV9 to TRBJ2-2, with a tentative D call TRBD1 (5 bases). Germline V gene sequence: CDR1 SGDLS, CDR2 YYNGEE. This CDR3 contains 16 residues. The V gene lost 4 bases and the J gene lost 7 bases, with 20 bases spanning the gap. CDR3 sequence reads: CASSPTMLGVNGELFF. The CDR3 DNA is TGTGCCAGCAGCCCAACGATGTTAGGGGTGAACGGGGAGCTGTTTTTT.

This rearrangement joins TRBV25-1 to TRBJ2-3; D gene ambiguous. V gave up 2 bases and J gave up 2 bases, with 11 bases separating them. The CDR3 length is 15 residues. Germline CDR1 reads MGHDK; CDR2 reads SYGVNS. Written as DNA, the CDR3 is TGTGCCAGCAGTGAAACTTACCCCTTCACAGATACGCAGTATTTT. Protein product: CASSETYPFTDTQYF.

The CDR3 DNA is TGTGCCAGCAGCTTAAGGGGACAGTTCACAGATACGCAGTATTTT. Residues: CASSLRGQFTDTQYF. The chain has TRBV11-1 and TRBJ2-3, with TRBD1 matching over 7 bases. Germline assignment: CDR1 SGHAT and CDR2 FQDESV (reference sequence). The CDR3 spans 15 residues. The junction had 4 bases not matched to a gene; V was cut back by 2 bases and J by 2 bases. The whole variable domain, remainder taken from reference TRBV11-1 and TRBJ2-3, is EAEVAQSPRYKITEKSQAVAFWCDPISGHATLYWYRQILGQGPELLVQFQDESVVDDSQLPKDRFSAERLKGVDSTLKIQPAELGDSAMYLCASSLRGQFTDTQYFGPGTRLTVL.

This clone showed up just a few times. The gene calls are TRBV29-1 and TRBJ2-7; D unresolved. V was clipped by 2 bases and J by 3 bases, with 11 bases between them. Germline V CDR1 and CDR2: SQVTM, ANQGSEA. The CDR3 covers 13 residues. CDR3 residues: CSVELAGYYEQYF. In DNA, the CDR3 is TGCAGCGTTGAACTTGCAGGCTACTACGAGCAGTACTTC.

This clone was counted a few times. The chain has TRBV6-5 and TRBJ2-2; possibly TRBD2 for D (5 bases). This CDR3 comprises 14 residues. The V gene lost 2 bases and the J gene lost 4 bases, with 8 bases spanning the gap. Germline V gives CDR1 MNHEY, CDR2 SVGAGI. The CDR3 loop reads CASSYPSPTGELFF. The CDR3 region has the DNA TGTGCCAGCAGTTACCCTAGCCCCACCGGGGAGCTGTTTTTT.

This clone was detected only a few times. The chain employs TRBV4-1 and TRBJ2-7, with D possibly TRBD2 on 5 matching bases. Germline V CDR1 and CDR2: MGHRA, YSYEKL. Trimming removed 3 bases at V and 1 base at J, with 10 bases between. The CDR3 runs 14 residues. The CDR3, as DNA: TGCGCCAGCAGCCATACACCGGGATCCTACGAGCAGTACTTC. It codes for CASSHTPGSYEQYF.

The V call is TRBV12-5, the J call TRBJ2-7; D gene uncertain. Germline assignment: CDR1 LGHNT and CDR2 FRNRAP. V lost 3 bases and J 6 bases, leaving 6 bases between the germline ends. The CDR3 is made up of 11 amino acids. CDR3: CASGFLFEQYF. For the CDR3, the DNA is TGTGCTAGTGGTTTCTTGTTCGAGCAGTACTTC.

This chain uses TRBV6-5 with TRBJ1-1; unclear D gene. Looked up from germline, CDR1 is MNHEY and CDR2 is SVGAGI. With 7 bases removed from V and 0 bases from J, the gap between germline ends came to 12 bases. The CDR3 runs 14 residues. CDR3 nucleotide sequence: TGTGCCAGCATCAACGCCAGAATGAACACTGAAGCTTTCTTT. It encodes CASINARMNTEAFF.

This clone was seen a few times. CDR3 in amino acids: CASSPGQPNTEAFF. The CDR3 nucleotides are TGCGCCAGCAGCCCGGGACAACCGAACACTGAAGCTTTCTTT. The rearrangement uses TRBV4-1 and TRBJ1-1, with D tentatively TRBD1 (6 bases). With 4 bases removed from V and 1 base from J, the gap between germline ends came to 10 bases. This CDR3 contains 14 residues. Germline CDR1 and CDR2: MGHRA and YSYEKL.

This chain uses TRBV10-3 with TRBJ1-4, with TRBD1 matching 7 bases. CDR3 length equals 15 residues. Germline CDR1 is ENHRY and CDR2 is SYGVKD. The J segment lost 7 bases and the V segment lost 0 bases, leaving 5 bases of the junction unmatched. CDR3 nucleotides: TGTGCCATCAGTGAGTCAAGACAGGGAGGTGAAAAACTGTTTTTT. Protein: CAISESRQGGEKLFF.